Below, one T cell receptor (beta chain) is given with its context. The antigen is unknown. This specimen belongs to a study of T cells in women clearing cervical HPV infection. Study-wide context: HLA type stays a possible confounder, typing being limited. Study conclusions and caveats: It is unknown whether associations predate infection; no effector/memory or HPV-specific sorting. Unknown T-cell numbers per sample may underlie the richness differences.

TCRdb keeps only in-frame clones here, not all; method: immunoSEQ multiplex PCR. Its clone listing holds roughly 19,000 clones. The material sequenced was blood buffy coat. This sequence was found in a woman aged 18 to 75 with a cervical HPV16 infection that either progressed to CIN3+ or cleared (not recorded which).

Incomplete CDR3 DNA: TGCAGTGGTTTAGCGGGAGTATACGAG. It specifies CSGLAGVYE. The full CDR3 sequence reads CSGLAGVYEQYF. The chain is built from TRBV20-1 and TRBJ2-7; 9 bases are a match to TRBD2. Read data end 3 residues before the CDR3 end; the end is taken from the germline J gene. The CDR3 has 12 amino acids. With V trimmed by 7 bases and J by 4 bases, 5 bases remained unmatched. The germline gives CDR1 DFQATT, CDR2 SNEGSKA (reference sequence).